Below, 5 T cell receptor beta chains from the same sample are listed, as sequenced in a study of OX40 agonist ivuxolimab in advanced cancers. Profiling relied on immunoSEQ multiplex PCR, and the TCRdb table lists in-frame clones only, not all of them. Here the sample spans fewer than 70,000 clones, 65% to 90% being singletons. The material sequenced was CD4+ or CD8+ T cells sorted from blood, taken in a trial of the OX40 agonist ivuxolimab. The receptors originated from an adult with an advanced solid tumor such as melanoma, head and neck, liver or kidney cancer.

The chain combines TRBV4-1 with TRBJ1-5, with a possible D match to TRBD1 (6 bases). Germline loops: CDR1 MGHRA, CDR2 YSYEKL. The CDR3 length is 15 residues. The V and J ends lost 0 bases and 7 bases respectively, with 13 bases between them. This CDR3 reads CASSQDGAGEQPQHF. The DNA of the CDR3 is TGCGCCAGCAGCCAAGATGGGGCAGGGGAACAGCCCCAGCATTTT.

The chain is built from TRBV13 and TRBJ1-1; 7 positions match TRBD1. The CDR3 covers 15 residues. CDR1 and CDR2 (germline): PRHDT, FYEKMQ (reference sequence). V shed 5 bases, J shed 4 bases, and the junction held 10 bases outside the gene matches. The CDR3 protein is CASSLPGTASTEAFF. The CDR3 nucleotides are TGTGCCAGCAGCCTACCCGGGACAGCAAGCACTGAAGCTTTCTTT.

This clone came up a few times. This chain links TRBV23-1 with TRBJ2-2, with a weak D call TRBD1 (6 bases). TRBV23-1 is an open reading frame whose function is uncertain. Trimming cost V 3 bases and J 9 bases, with 14 bases left between them. The CDR3 totals 14 residues. The CDR3 sequence: CASSQEYRVRELFF. For the CDR3, the DNA is TGCGCCAGCAGTCAGGAATACAGGGTCCGGGAGCTGTTTTTT.

The chain combines TRBV2 with TRBJ2-1; D may be TRBD2 (6 bases). Looked up from germline, CDR1 is SNHLY and CDR2 is FYNNEI. Trimming removed 8 bases from V and 1 base from J, with 12 bases in between. The CDR3 loop spans 14 amino acids. CDR3 sequence: CASAWRGSYNEQFF. The DNA of the CDR3 is TGTGCCAGCGCTTGGCGGGGTTCCTACAATGAGCAGTTCTTC. The full variable domain, completed using reference TRBV2 and TRBJ2-1, is EPEVTQTPSHQVTQMGQEVILRCVPISNHLYFYWYRQILGQKVEFLVSFYNNEISEKSEIFDDQFSVERPDGSNFTLKIRSTKLEDSAMYFCASAWRGSYNEQFFGPGTRLTVL.

This clone has a single count. Sequence at one end of the junction differs from germline and may be a read error. The chain links TRBV5-4 to TRBJ2-5, with D maybe TRBD1 (5 bases). Germline V gene lookup returns CDR1 SGHNT and CDR2 YYREEE (reference sequence). The CDR3 has 14 residues. CDR3 nucleotide sequence: TGTGCCAGCAGCTTGCAGACAGCCCAAGGGACCCAGTACTTC. It yields the protein CASSLQTAQGTQYF.